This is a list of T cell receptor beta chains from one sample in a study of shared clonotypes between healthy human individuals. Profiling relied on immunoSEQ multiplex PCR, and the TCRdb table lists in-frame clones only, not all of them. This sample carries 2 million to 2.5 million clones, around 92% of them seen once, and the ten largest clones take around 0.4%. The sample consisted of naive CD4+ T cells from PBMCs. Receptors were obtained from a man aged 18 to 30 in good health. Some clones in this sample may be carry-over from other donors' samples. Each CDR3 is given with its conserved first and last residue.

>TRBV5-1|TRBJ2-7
CASSFLQGTSYEQYF
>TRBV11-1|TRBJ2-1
CASSSAGSYNEQFF
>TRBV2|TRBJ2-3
CASKARLAGGLGPSTDTQYF
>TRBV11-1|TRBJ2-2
CASSFFLKAALFF
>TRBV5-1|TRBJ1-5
CASSLEGGISNQPQHF
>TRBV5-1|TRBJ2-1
CASSHPPGTGSHNEQFF
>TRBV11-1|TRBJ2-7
CASSPKQGLRDEQYF
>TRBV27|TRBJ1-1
CASSLFAGPPSTFF
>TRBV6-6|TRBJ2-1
CASKREGGGEQFF
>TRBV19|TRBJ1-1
CASKVVGTGLTEAFF
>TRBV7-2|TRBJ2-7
CASSTGTGPYEQYF
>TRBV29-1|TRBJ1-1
CSVPPRDTEAFF
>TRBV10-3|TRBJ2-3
CATGTSGDTDTQYF
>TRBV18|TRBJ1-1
CASSPGTARNTEAFF
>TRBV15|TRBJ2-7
CATSRDRTGGYEQYF
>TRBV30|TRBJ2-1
CAWSGAGGSFSYNEQFF
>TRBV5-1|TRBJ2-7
CASSLWEGSEQYF
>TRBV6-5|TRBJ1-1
CASSARHRVTEAFF
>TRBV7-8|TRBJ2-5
CASRLAGGYQETQYF
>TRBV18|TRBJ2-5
CASSPFVGSGAQETQYF
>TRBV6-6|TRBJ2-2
CASSPRPTRWTGELFF
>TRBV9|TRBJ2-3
CASSELAGGPTDTQYF
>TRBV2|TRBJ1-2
CASSAEKFYGYTF
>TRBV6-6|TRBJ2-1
CASTSWGRVSYNEQFF
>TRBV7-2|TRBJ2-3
CASSRRTSGFITDTQYF
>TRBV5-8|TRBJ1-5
CASTRDVHQPQHF
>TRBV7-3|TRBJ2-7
CASSLSPGQGAYEQYF
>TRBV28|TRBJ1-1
CASRLQANTEAFF
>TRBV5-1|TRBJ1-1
CASRRQGELNTEAFF
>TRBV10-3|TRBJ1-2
CAISYTTGYTNYGYTF
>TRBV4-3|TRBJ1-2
CASSLRAGAGYTF
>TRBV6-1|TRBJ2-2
CASSEVRAGWNTGELFF
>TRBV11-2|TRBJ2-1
CASSLESSYNEQFF
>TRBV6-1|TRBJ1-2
CASSRTGEGYGYTF
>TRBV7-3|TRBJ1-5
CASSLDPNQPQHF
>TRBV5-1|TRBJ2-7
CASSFAGTGPYEQYF
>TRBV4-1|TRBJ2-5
CASSRAVQETQYF
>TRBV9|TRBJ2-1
CASSVGLLPNNEQFF
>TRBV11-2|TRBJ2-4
CASSLGRVDIQYF
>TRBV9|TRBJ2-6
CASSPTGSGANVLTF
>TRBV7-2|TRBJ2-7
CASSLEGAASHEQYF
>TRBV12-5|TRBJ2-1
CASGLARGASGNPNEQFF
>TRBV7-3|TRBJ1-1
CASSFGGVNTEAFF
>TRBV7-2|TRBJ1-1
CASSTRTGVNTEAFF
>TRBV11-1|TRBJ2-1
CASQRLAEYNEQFF
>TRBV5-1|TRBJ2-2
CASRVGTGELFF
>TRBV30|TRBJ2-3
CAWSGESPPDTQYF
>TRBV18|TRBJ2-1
CASSPDGGAFNEQFF
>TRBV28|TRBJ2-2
CAWHPSGGGELFF
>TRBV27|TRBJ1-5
CASRPRDRGWIQPQHF
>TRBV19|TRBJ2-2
CASSTGVAGVGELFF
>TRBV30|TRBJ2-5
CAWSLASRETQYF
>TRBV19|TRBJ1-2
CASSIDGSLRSGYTF
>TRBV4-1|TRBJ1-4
CASSSPTGDATNEKLFF
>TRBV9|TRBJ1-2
CASSTRQTARGYTF
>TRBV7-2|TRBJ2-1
CASRPPGLAGGLSYNEQFF
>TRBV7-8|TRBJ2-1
CASSPGQLAGHEQFF
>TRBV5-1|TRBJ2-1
CASSLVSGNEQFF